The 26 T cell receptor beta chains in this list originate from one sample, sequenced in a study of blood T cell repertoires in COVID-19. Clones were sequenced by immunoSEQ multiplex PCR, and TCRdb holds only the in-frame ones, with some missing. Among under 300,000 clones listed, 80% to 90% were seen once. Material for sequencing was peripheral blood. The receptor set was obtained from a woman in her 70s with acute or convalescent COVID-19.

This clone showed up just a few times. This chain uses TRBV7-8 with TRBJ2-7; 11 bases line up with TRBD2. CDR3 length equals 14 residues. Germline CDR1 SGHVS, CDR2 FQNEAQ. V lost 3 bases, J lost 7 bases, and 5 bases stayed unmatched. CDR3 amino acids: CASSFSGGAREQYF. The CDR3 DNA reads as TGTGCCAGCAGCTTTAGCGGGGGGGCCCGGGAGCAGTACTTC.

The chain carries TRBV18 and TRBJ2-1; D may be TRBD1 (6 bases). Trimming took off 0 bases at V and 7 bases at J, with 13 bases between the two ends. The CDR3 is made up of 15 amino acids. Per germline, CDR1 KGHSH and CDR2 LQKENI. This CDR3 reads CASSPPRGSGNEQFF. The CDR3 DNA reads TGTGCCAGCTCACCACCGAGGGGGTCGGGGAATGAGCAGTTCTTC. The full variable domain, with the rest looked up from reference TRBV18 and TRBJ2-1, is NAGVMQNPRHLVRRRGQEARLRCSPMKGHSHVYWYRQLPEEGLKFMVYLQKENIIDESGMPKERFSAEFPKEGPSILRIQQVVRGDSAAYFCASSPPRGSGNEQFFGPGTRLTVL.

The genes are TRBV18 and TRBJ1-1; the D gene is possibly TRBD1 (5 bases). Germline values: CDR1 KGHSH, CDR2 LQKENI. Trimming removed 3 bases from V and 6 bases from J, with 8 bases in between. The CDR3 consists of 12 residues. The CDR3 protein is CASSPGGAEAFF. CDR3 sequence (DNA): TGTGCCAGCTCACCGGGAGGGGCTGAAGCTTTCTTT. The entire variable domain, with the rest obtained from reference TRBV18 and TRBJ1-1, is as follows: NAGVMQNPRHLVRRRGQEARLRCSPMKGHSHVYWYRQLPEEGLKFMVYLQKENIIDESGMPKERFSAEFPKEGPSILRIQQVVRGDSAAYFCASSPGGAEAFFGQGTRLTVV.

This chain uses TRBV3-1 (or the pseudogene TRBV3-2) with TRBJ1-6, with 7 bases identical to TRBD1. The junction had 3 bases not matched to a gene; V was cut back by 3 bases and J by 4 bases. The CDR3 is 15 residues long. Germline values: CDR1 LGHDT, CDR2 YNNKEL (reference sequence). The CDR3, as DNA: TGTGCCAGCAGCCAGCAGGGGGGATATAATTCACCCCTCCACTTT. Translated, it gives CASSQQGGYNSPLHF.

V gene TRBV19 combines with J gene TRBJ2-7; tentative D call: TRBD1 (6 bases). CDR3 size: 13 residues. Germline loops: CDR1 LNHDA, CDR2 SQIVND (reference sequence). V was cut by 3 bases and J by 3 bases, with 9 bases left in between. The CDR3 DNA reads as TGTGCCAGTAGTATGGGACACAGCTACGAGCAGTACTTC. Translating it yields CASSMGHSYEQYF. Filled out from reference TRBV19 and TRBJ2-7, the complete variable domain reads DGGITQSPKYLFRKEGQNVTLSCEQNLNHDAMYWYRQDPGQGLRLIYYSQIVNDFQKGDIAEGYSVSREKKESFPLTVTSAQKNPTAFYLCASSMGHSYEQYFGPGTRLTVT.

The gene calls are TRBV4-1 and TRBJ1-1; TRBD1 matches at 8 bases. This CDR3 is built from 16 residues. The germline CDR1 and CDR2 sequences are MGHRA and YSYEKL. The V and J ends lost 4 bases and 2 bases, in that order; junction bases with no gene match: 9. CDR3 DNA: TGCGCCAGCAGCCTCGGGGCAGGGGGCCTTAACACTGAAGCTTTCTTT. It specifies CASSLGAGGLNTEAFF.

The gene calls are TRBV10-1 and TRBJ2-7, with TRBD1 matching 7 bases. This CDR3 is 15 amino acids long. Germline V gene data show CDR1 as WNHNN and CDR2 as SYGVQD (reference sequence). The J segment lost 6 bases and the V segment lost 8 bases, leaving 16 bases of the junction unmatched. DNA for the CDR3: TGCGCCAGCTCCAACTCCGGGACAGTCCGCTCCGAGCAGTACTTC. It translates to CASSNSGTVRSEQYF.

DNA of the CDR3: TGCGCCAGCTCCGGACAGGCAGAAACCGGGGAGCTGTTTTTT. This sequence encodes CASSGQAETGELFF. The gene calls are TRBV5-1 and TRBJ2-2; 7 nucleotides align to TRBD1. The CDR3 covers 14 residues. Germline trimming cut 7 bases from V and 5 bases from J; bases unmatched to any gene: 8. Germline V gene data show CDR1 as SGHRS and CDR2 as YFSETQ. Combining the CDR3 with reference TRBV5-1 and TRBJ2-2 gives the whole variable domain KAGVTQTPRYLIKTRGQQVTLSCSPISGHRSVSWYQQTPGQGLQFLFEYFSETQRNKGNFPGRFSGRQFSNSRSEMNVSTLELGDSALYLCASSGQAETGELFFGEGSRLTVL.

This clone was seen just once. This sequence joins TRBV18 and TRBJ1-2, with D possibly being TRBD1 (5 bases). This CDR3 contains 15 residues. In germline, CDR1 is KGHSH, CDR2 LQKENI. The V and J ends lost 1 base and 3 bases respectively, with 12 bases between them. CDR3: CASSPRQGRDYGYTF. CDR3 nucleotides: TGTGCCAGCTCACCACGCCAGGGAAGGGACTATGGCTACACCTTC.

This clone was detected only once. This rearrangement joins TRBV11-2 to TRBJ1-6, with TRBD1 matching 9 bases. The CDR3 sequence is 15 residues long. J gave up 10 bases and V 3 bases, and 7 bases lay outside the gene matches. CDR1 and CDR2 (germline): SGHAT, FQNNGV. CDR3 coding DNA: TGTGCCAGCAGCTTGACCGGGACAGGGATGTCACCCCTCCACTTT. Its protein product is CASSLTGTGMSPLHF. The variable domain in full, completed from reference TRBV11-2 and TRBJ1-6, reads EAGVAQSPRYKIIEKRQSVAFWCNPISGHATLYWYQQILGQGPKLLIQFQNNGVVDDSQLPKDRFSAERLKGVDSTLKIQPAKLEDSAVYLCASSLTGTGMSPLHFGNGTRLTVT.

The V gene is TRBV12-3 or TRBV12-4, the J gene TRBJ1-1; D is undetermined. V gave up 5 bases and J gave up 8 bases, with 12 bases separating them. The CDR3 loop spans 12 amino acids. CDR3 in amino acids: CASSPGNGEAFF. In DNA form, the CDR3 reads TGTGCCAGCAGTCCAGGAAACGGAGAAGCTTTCTTT.

This chain uses TRBV20-1 with TRBJ1-3; D remains ambiguous. With 5 bases removed from V and 2 bases from J, the gap between germline ends came to 4 bases. This CDR3 is built from 11 residues. Germline V gene data show CDR1 as DFQATT and CDR2 as SNEGSKA (reference sequence). The CDR3 DNA reads as TGCAGTGCTTCCACTGGAAACACCATATATTTT. This encodes CSASTGNTIYF.

V is TRBV5-1 and J is TRBJ1-2; D is uncertain. Per the germline V gene, CDR1 is SGHRS and CDR2 is YFSETQ. Trimming took 0 bases from V and 3 from J, leaving 9 bases between them. CDR3 length: 14 residues. CDR3 sequence reads: CASSLAPGYYGYTF. Written as DNA, the CDR3 is TGCGCCAGCAGCTTGGCCCCAGGCTACTATGGCTACACCTTC. Combining the CDR3 with reference TRBV5-1 and TRBJ1-2 gives the whole variable domain KAGVTQTPRYLIKTRGQQVTLSCSPISGHRSVSWYQQTPGQGLQFLFEYFSETQRNKGNFPGRFSGRQFSNSRSEMNVSTLELGDSALYLCASSLAPGYYGYTFGSGTRLTVV.

This chain uses TRBV30 with TRBJ2-5; tentatively, D is TRBD2 (5 bases). V lost 0 bases and J lost 5, with 10 bases in between. The CDR3 consists of 13 residues. Germline CDR1 is GTSNPN and CDR2 is SVGIG (reference sequence). The CDR3 DNA follows: TGTGCCTGGAGTGTAAACAGAGGGGAGACCCAGTACTTC. This encodes CAWSVNRGETQYF.

V usage is TRBV7-8 and J usage is TRBJ2-6; unclear D gene. Trimming left V 1 base short and J 4 bases short, with 11 bases between. Germline lookup yields CDR1 SGHVS and CDR2 FQNEAQ. The CDR3 spans 16 residues. The CDR3 protein is CASSLGSLLGANVLTF. CDR3 in DNA: TGTGCCAGCAGCTTAGGATCACTCCTCGGGGCCAACGTCCTGACTTTC.

The chain links TRBV5-1 to TRBJ2-1, with 9 bases that match TRBD1. The CDR3 is 14 residues long. In germline, CDR1 is SGHRS, CDR2 YFSETQ. The J segment lost 8 bases and the V segment lost 4 bases, leaving 7 bases of the junction unmatched. The CDR3 DNA is TGCGCCAGCAGCCCGGGACAGGGCAGCGATGAGCAGTTCTTC. This gives the protein CASSPGQGSDEQFF.

In its sample, this clone was seen a few times. V usage is TRBV18 and J usage is TRBJ2-2; D possibly corresponds to TRBD2 (6 bases). The length of the CDR3 is 16 residues. Trimming shortened V by 1 base and J by 5 bases, and 14 bases separated the two germline ends. Germline CDR1 is KGHSH and CDR2 is LQKENI. The CDR3 region has the DNA TGTGCCAGCTCACCACTTACGGCCCGGGGGACCGGGGAGCTGTTTTTT. Translation: CASSPLTARGTGELFF.

The chain couples TRBV6-5 to TRBJ2-2; unclear D gene. V was trimmed by 7 bases and J by 1 base, leaving 4 bases between them. Germline V CDR1 and CDR2: MNHEY, SVGAGI. This CDR3 is 12 amino acids long. DNA of the CDR3: TGTGCCAGCACCAAGAACACCGGGGAGCTGTTTTTT. This codes for CASTKNTGELFF.

This rearrangement joins TRBV5-1 to TRBJ1-1; a possible D gene is TRBD1 (6 bases). The CDR3 consists of 13 residues. V gave up 4 bases and J gave up 4 bases, with 11 bases separating them. Germline V gene sequence: CDR1 SGHRS, CDR2 YFSETQ. CDR3 DNA sequence: TGCGCCAGCAGCCAGAGGGGGGGCACTGAAGCTTTCTTT. Encoded protein: CASSQRGGTEAFF.

V and J are TRBV4-1 and TRBJ1-5; D gene ambiguous. Germline CDR1 is MGHRA and CDR2 is YSYEKL. V was cut by 1 base and J by 2 bases, with 15 bases left in between. The CDR3 is 17 residues long. The CDR3 DNA is TGCGCCAGCAGCCAAGGGCCACCCCTGGCGGGCAATCAGCCCCAGCATTTT. The encoded protein is CASSQGPPLAGNQPQHF.

The rearrangement joins TRBV6-5 to TRBJ2-1; D possibly corresponds to TRBD2 (5 bases). This CDR3 contains 12 residues. Germline V gene data show CDR1 as MNHEY and CDR2 as SVGAGI. V was cut by 2 bases and J by 13 bases, with 12 bases left in between. The CDR3 region is CASSYKLDLQFF. Written as DNA, the CDR3 is TGTGCCAGCAGTTACAAACTAGACTTACAGTTCTTC.

The chain uses TRBV5-5 and TRBJ1-1; TRBD1 matches at 8 bases. CDR3 length equals 14 residues. Germline V lookup: CDR1 SGHKS, CDR2 YYEKEE (reference sequence). Losses at the gene ends were 6 bases for V and 3 bases for J; bases not matched to a gene: 7. The CDR3 DNA reads TGTGCCAGCACCCGGACAGGGACAGACACTGAAGCTTTCTTT. As protein: CASTRTGTDTEAFF.

The chain has TRBV27 and TRBJ2-1, with TRBD2 as a possible D gene (7 bases). Deletions cut 4 bases from V and 6 bases from J, with 22 bases between. This CDR3 has 17 residues. CDR1 is MNHEY, CDR2 SMNVEV, per germline (reference sequence). The CDR3 sequence is CASSSPRGGSQSNEQFF. In DNA form, the CDR3 reads TGTGCCAGCAGTTCCCCCCGCGGGGGCTCCCAGAGCAATGAGCAGTTCTTC.

The chain recombines TRBV24-1 with TRBJ1-1; D gene ambiguous. V was shortened by 12 bases and J by 5 bases, with 9 bases between the two germline ends. This CDR3 comprises 10 residues. Germline V gene lookup returns CDR1 KGHDR and CDR2 SFDVKD. CDR3: CAPNITEAFF. DNA for the CDR3: TGTGCCCCCAATATAACTGAAGCTTTCTTT.

This clone appeared a few times. The chain joins TRBV7-9 to TRBJ2-5; D is unresolved. V lost 1 base to trimming and J lost 5 bases, with 14 bases between them. Germline CDR1 reads SEHNR; CDR2 reads FQNEAQ (reference sequence). The CDR3 has 15 amino acids. The CDR3 spells CASSLGLGYGETQYF. CDR3 DNA: TGTGCCAGCAGCTTAGGGCTAGGATACGGGGAGACCCAGTACTTC.

The chain couples TRBV3-1 (or the pseudogene TRBV3-2) to TRBJ1-1; D is uncertain. CDR3 length: 13 residues. V was trimmed by 3 bases and J by 6 bases, leaving 11 bases between them. The germline V gene has CDR1 LGHDT and CDR2 YNNKEL (reference sequence). The DNA of the CDR3 is TGTGCCAGCAGCCAGCTGGAAAGCGCTGAAGCTTTCTTT. Translating it yields CASSQLESAEAFF.